The 11 T cell receptor beta chains in this list originate from one sample, sequenced in a study of graft-versus-host responses after intestinal transplantation. The assay was immunoSEQ multiplex PCR, and TCRdb's table has in-frame clones only and misses some. The sample holds 95,000 to 150,000 clones; approximately 96% are singletons and the top ten take around 3.3%. These receptors lack a known antigen. The sequencing used unstimulated CD8+ T cells sorted from spleen or lymph node cells, collected before intestinal transplant. The source is a human donor who received an intestinal transplant.

The chain uses TRBV30 and TRBJ1-2; D is undetermined. From germline, CDR1 is GTSNPN and CDR2 SVGIG (reference sequence). CDR3 length: 16 residues. V was shortened by 1 base and J by 6 bases, with 21 bases between the two germline ends. In DNA form, the CDR3 reads TGTGCCTGGAGTGATAGCAGGAACTTGTCTCCTGATGGCTACACCTTC. Translating it yields CAWSDSRNLSPDGYTF.

This chain connects TRBV25-1 to TRBJ2-3, with D unclear. The CDR3 consists of 14 residues. The V gene's germline CDR1 is MGHDK and CDR2 SYGVNS. V lost 1 base and J lost 2, with 7 bases in between. As DNA, the CDR3 is TGTGCCAGCAGTGAATTGAGCGACACAGATACGCAGTATTTT. This translates into CASSELSDTDTQYF.

The chain carries TRBV5-4 and TRBJ2-5, with 12 bases fitting TRBD2. CDR3 length equals 16 residues. Germline V CDR1 and CDR2: SGHNT, YYREEE (reference sequence). J gave up 11 bases and V 0 bases, and 11 bases lay outside the gene matches. CDR3 region: CASSLVLAGGPREQYF. The CDR3 coding sequence is TGTGCCAGCAGCTTGGTCCTAGCGGGAGGGCCCCGAGAGCAGTACTTC.

This chain joins TRBV7-8 and TRBJ2-2; possibly TRBD2 for D (6 bases). Trimming removed 10 bases at V and 5 bases at J, with 17 bases between. CDR3 size: 14 residues. Per germline, CDR1 SGHVS and CDR2 FQNEAQ. CDR3 sequence (DNA): TGTGCCATTACGGGAGAGGGGCCGACCGGGGAGCTGTTTTTT. Residues: CAITGEGPTGELFF.

V gene TRBV5-4 combines with J gene TRBJ1-1, with D maybe TRBD1 (5 bases). V was shortened by 2 bases and J by 4 bases, with 12 bases between the two germline ends. The CDR3 contains 14 residues. In germline, CDR1 is SGHNT, CDR2 YYREEE (reference sequence). The CDR3 DNA follows: TGTGCCAGCAGCTTTATTACGGGGGGCACTGAAGCTTTCTTT. This translates into CASSFITGGTEAFF.

The chain joins TRBV29-1 to TRBJ2-7; 7 nucleotides align to TRBD2. The CDR3 has 13 residues. J was trimmed by 1 base and V by 5 bases; bases with no gene match: 5. Germline CDR1 reads SQVTM; CDR2 reads ANQGSEA. The CDR3 reads CSVQTSVSYEQYF. CDR3 bases: TGCAGCGTTCAAACTAGCGTATCCTACGAGCAGTACTTC.

The genes are TRBV6-5 and TRBJ1-2; D gene ambiguous. Per the germline V gene, CDR1 is MNHEY and CDR2 is SVGAGI. Trimming removed 0 bases at V and 0 bases at J, with 11 bases between. CDR3 length: 16 residues. As DNA, the CDR3 is TGTGCCAGCAGTTACTCTATCCTGGATCCTAACTATGGCTACACCTTC. As protein: CASSYSILDPNYGYTF.

The J gene is TRBJ2-1, the V gene TRBV4-3, with 7 bases that match TRBD2. The trim removed 0 bases at V and 4 bases at J, leaving 12 bases unmatched. Germline CDR1 LGHNA, CDR2 YSLEER. The CDR3 runs to 18 residues. DNA for the CDR3: TGCGCCAGCAGCCAAGAGATGGCCCGGGGCGGGAGTTACAATGAGCAGTTCTTC. It translates to CASSQEMARGGSYNEQFF.

The V and J genes are TRBV28 and TRBJ2-4; possibly TRBD1 for D (5 bases). The V and J ends lost 11 bases and 3 bases respectively, with 17 bases between them. Germline CDR1 MDHEN, CDR2 SYDVKM. This CDR3 is built from 14 residues. In DNA form, the CDR3 reads TGTGCCGCCAGGGCTCTTGTAGACAAAAACATTCAGTACTTC. Translating gives CAARALVDKNIQYF.

The J gene is TRBJ2-1, the V gene TRBV27; TRBD1 agrees at 8 bases. Losses at the gene ends were 5 bases for V and 8 bases for J; bases not matched to a gene: 8. CDR3 length equals 14 residues. CDR1 MNHEY and CDR2 SMNVEV come from the germline V gene (reference sequence). The CDR3 region is CASSLKTGVDEQFF. In nucleotides, the CDR3 is TGTGCCAGCAGTCTAAAGACAGGGGTGGATGAGCAGTTCTTC.

The chain has TRBV2 and TRBJ2-5; D perhaps matches TRBD1 (5 bases). The V and J ends lost 2 bases and 5 bases respectively, with 15 bases between them. The CDR3 loop spans 15 amino acids. CDR1 is SNHLY and CDR2 is FYNNEI in the germline V gene. Written as DNA, the CDR3 is TGTGCCAGCAGTGAACTAAGGGGTACGGAGGAGACCCAGTACTTC. Translated: CASSELRGTEETQYF.